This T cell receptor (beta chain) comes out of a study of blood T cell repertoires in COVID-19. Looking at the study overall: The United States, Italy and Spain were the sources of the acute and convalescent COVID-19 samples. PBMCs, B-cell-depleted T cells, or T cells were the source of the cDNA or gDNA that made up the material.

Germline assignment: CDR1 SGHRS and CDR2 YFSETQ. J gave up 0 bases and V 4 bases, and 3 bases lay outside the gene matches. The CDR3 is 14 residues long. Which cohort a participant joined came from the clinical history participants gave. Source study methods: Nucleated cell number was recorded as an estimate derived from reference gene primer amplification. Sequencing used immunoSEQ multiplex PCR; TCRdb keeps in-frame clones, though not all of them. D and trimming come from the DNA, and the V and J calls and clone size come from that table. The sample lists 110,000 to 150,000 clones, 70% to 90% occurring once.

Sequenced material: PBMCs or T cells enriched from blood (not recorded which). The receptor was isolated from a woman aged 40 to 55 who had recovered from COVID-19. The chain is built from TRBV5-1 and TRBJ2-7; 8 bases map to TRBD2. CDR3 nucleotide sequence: TGCGCCAGCAGCGTTACTAGCGGCTCCTACGAGCAGTACTTC. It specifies CASSVTSGSYEQYF.